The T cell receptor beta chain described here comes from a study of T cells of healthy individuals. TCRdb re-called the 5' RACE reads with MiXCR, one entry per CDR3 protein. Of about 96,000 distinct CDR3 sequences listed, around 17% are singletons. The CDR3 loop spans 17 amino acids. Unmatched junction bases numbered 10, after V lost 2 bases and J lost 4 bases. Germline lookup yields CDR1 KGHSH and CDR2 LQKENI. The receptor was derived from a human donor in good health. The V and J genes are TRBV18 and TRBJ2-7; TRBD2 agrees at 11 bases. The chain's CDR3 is CASSPFRPTSGGYEQYF. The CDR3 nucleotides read TGTGCCAGCTCACCATTTCGACCAACTAGCGGGGGATACGAGCAGTACTTC.